A selection of T cell receptor beta chains follows, all from one sample in a study of blood T cell repertoires in COVID-19. The assay was immunoSEQ multiplex PCR, and TCRdb's table has in-frame clones only and misses some. The sample carries fewer than 500,000 clones, roughly 86% recorded once. The material sequenced was peripheral blood. The receptors here all came from a human donor with acute or convalescent COVID-19. The donor label of this sample is uncertain. Each CDR3 is given with its conserved first and last residue. A D gene is named only where the DNA matches it firmly. The size entry is marked missing in some rows and otherwise reads once, few, many or a size class.

len | d_gene | abundance | j_gene | v_gene | CDR3aa | CDR3nt
14 | - | - | TRBJ1-6 | TRBV2 | CASTKGQNYSPLHF | TGTGCCAGCACTAAGGGACAAAACTATTCACCCCTCCACTTT
13 | - | - | TRBJ1-5 | TRBV19 | CASSIDRIQPQHF | TGTGCCAGTAGTATTGACAGGATTCAGCCCCAGCATTTT
14 | - | - | TRBJ1-1 | TRBV19 | CASSIQGRNTEAFF | TGTGCCAGTAGTATCCAGGGCAGGAACACTGAAGCTTTCTTT
16 | TRBD1 | once | TRBJ2-1 | TRBV7-9 | CASSLGYRGLGDEQFF | TGTGCCAGCAGCTTAGGGTACAGGGGGCTGGGTGATGAGCAGTTCTTC
15 | TRBD2 | - | TRBJ2-7 | TRBV27 | CASSWSGGPHYEQYF | TGTGCCAGCAGCTGGAGCGGGGGGCCCCACTACGAGCAGTACTTC
16 | TRBD1 | - | TRBJ1-1 | TRBV2 | CASSGGQGGGDTEAFF | TGTGCCAGCAGTGGAGGACAGGGCGGTGGGGACACTGAAGCTTTCTTT
15 | TRBD2 | - | TRBJ2-3 | TRBV28 | CASSLRGGSTDTQYF | TGTGCCAGCAGTTTGCGGGGGGGGAGCACAGATACGCAGTATTTT
15 | TRBD2 | - | TRBJ2-1 | TRBV3-1/TRBV3-2 | CASSYTSGKDNEQFF | TGTGCCAGCAGTTATACTAGCGGGAAGGACAATGAGCAGTTCTTC
15 | - | - | TRBJ2-4 | TRBV6-5 | CASSQNMRAKNIQYF | TGTGCCAGCAGTCAAAACATGCGGGCCAAAAACATTCAGTACTTC
16 | - | - | TRBJ1-3 | TRBV5-1 | CASSLGPPGSGNTIYF | TGCGCCAGCAGCTTGGGCCCGCCGGGCTCTGGAAACACCATATATTTT
15 | - | - | TRBJ2-7 | TRBV10-2 | CASSAASSVVYEQYF | TGCGCCAGCAGTGCGGCTAGCTCGGTCGTTTACGAGCAGTACTTC
18 | - | - | TRBJ1-6 | TRBV5-1 | CASSLEPTRPFYNSPLHF | TGCGCCAGCAGCTTGGAACCGACAAGGCCCTTTTATAATTCACCCCTCCACTTT
17 | TRBD2 | - | TRBJ2-3 | TRBV4-1 | CASSQDASGATTDTQYF | TGCGCCAGCAGCCAAGACGCTAGCGGGGCCACTACAGATACGCAGTATTTT
15 | TRBD2 | few | TRBJ2-1 | TRBV15 | CATSPGTSGYNEQFF | TGTGCCACCAGTCCCGGGACTAGCGGCTACAATGAGCAGTTCTTC
16 | TRBD2 | - | TRBJ2-1 | TRBV4-2 | CASSQELADPYNEQFF | TGTGCCAGCAGCCAAGAACTAGCGGACCCCTACAATGAGCAGTTCTTC
14 | - | - | TRBJ1-6 | TRBV5-1 | CASSWGHANSPLHF | TGCGCCAGCAGCTGGGGACATGCGAATTCACCCCTCCACTTT
14 | - | - | TRBJ1-5 | TRBV5-6 | CASSYLYSNQPQHF | TGTGCCAGCAGCTACTTGTATAGCAATCAGCCCCAGCATTTT
16 | TRBD2 | - | TRBJ2-4 | TRBV6-1 | CASSVVGAGRGNIQYF | TGTGCCAGCAGTGTGGTTGGGGCCGGGAGGGGAAACATTCAGTACTTC
13 | - | - | TRBJ1-2 | TRBV14 | CASSPTGGFGYTF | TGTGCCAGCAGCCCGACAGGCGGTTTTGGCTACACCTTC
13 | - | - | TRBJ1-4 | TRBV5-1 | CASSLPGDEKLFF | TGCGCCAGCAGCTTACCGGGGGATGAAAAACTGTTTTTT
14 | - | once | TRBJ2-7 | TRBV2 | CASSEAGWSYEQYF | TGTGCCAGCAGTGAAGCCGGTTGGAGCTACGAGCAGTACTTC
11 | - | - | TRBJ2-2 | TRBV20-1 | CSANTLGELFF | TGCAGTGCTAACACCCTCGGGGAGCTGTTTTTT
16 | TRBD1 | once | TRBJ1-4 | TRBV4-1 | CASSQRLTGLGEKLFF | TGCGCCAGCAGCCAACGACTGACAGGGTTGGGTGAAAAACTGTTTTTT
15 | TRBD1 | once | TRBJ1-6 | TRBV10-2 | CASSEPRQGHSPLHF | TGCGCCAGCAGTGAGCCTCGACAGGGGCATTCACCCCTCCACTTT
15 | - | few | TRBJ1-2 | TRBV3-1/TRBV3-2 | CASSQLGVYGYGYTF | TGTGCCAGCAGCCAGCTAGGGGTTTATGGCTATGGCTACACCTTC
17 | TRBD2 | - | TRBJ2-1 | TRBV3-1/TRBV3-2 | CASSPRKTSGTWNEQFF | TGTGCCAGCAGCCCCAGGAAGACTAGCGGGACTTGGAATGAGCAGTTCTTC
17 | TRBD2 | - | TRBJ2-7 | TRBV18 | CASSPRLAGGSSYEQYF | TGTGCCAGCTCACCACGACTAGCGGGAGGGAGTTCCTACGAGCAGTACTTC
14 | - | once | TRBJ1-6 | TRBV19 | CASSIGGGNSPLHF | TGTGCCAGTAGTATTGGGGGCGGTAATTCACCCCTCCACTTT
18 | - | - | TRBJ1-5 | TRBV30 | CAWSVGRTRLQSNQPQHF | TGTGCCTGGAGTGTAGGGCGGACAAGGCTCCAAAGCAATCAGCCCCAGCATTTT
15 | - | - | TRBJ1-2 | TRBV7-2 | CASSLDEGKGCGYTF | TGTGCCAGCAGCTTAGACGAGGGTAAGGGCTGTGGCTACACCTTC
14 | - | few | TRBJ1-4 | TRBV28 | CASSFRQGLEKLFF | TGTGCCAGCAGTTTTCGGCAGGGACTTGAAAAACTGTTTTTT